Shown below are 20 T cell receptor beta chains from a single sample sequenced in a study of blood T cell repertoires in COVID-19. Assay used: immunoSEQ multiplex PCR; TCRdb lists only in-frame clones, some missing. In the table there are around 100,000 clones, 84% of which are singletons. Sequencing was done on a sample of peripheral blood. These receptors were obtained from a human donor in a cohort sampled during active COVID-19.

The genes are TRBV6-4 and TRBJ2-3; 8 positions match TRBD1. Germline-derived CDR1 and CDR2 are MRHNA and SNTAGT. The CDR3 is made up of 14 amino acids. The ends lost 6 bases at V and 2 bases at J; junction bases unmatched: 4. CDR3 amino acids: CASSQTGATDTQYF. The CDR3 DNA reads as TGTGCCAGCAGCCAGACAGGGGCCACAGATACGCAGTATTTT.

The chain recombines TRBV19 with TRBJ2-3; no reliable D call. Germline V gene lookup returns CDR1 LNHDA and CDR2 SQIVND (reference sequence). Trimming stripped 3 bases from V and 4 bases from J, with 8 bases between. The CDR3 sequence is 13 residues long. Here the CDR3 reads CASSMTGPDTQYF. The CDR3 DNA reads TGTGCCAGTAGTATGACGGGTCCAGATACGCAGTATTTT.

DNA for the CDR3: TGTGCCAGAAGCTCATCTAGCGGGGGGACAAACACCGGGGAGCTGTTTTTT. The encoded protein is CARSSSSGGTNTGELFF. The chain is built from TRBV7-5 and TRBJ2-2; TRBD2 is taken as the D call from the table, unchecked against the DNA. TRBV7-5 corresponds to a pseudogene. This CDR3 comprises 17 residues.

This chain connects TRBV24-1 to TRBJ1-4; D is uncertain. Looked up from germline, CDR1 is KGHDR and CDR2 is SFDVKD. The CDR3 loop spans 17 amino acids. Trimming left V 5 bases short and J 7 bases short, with 22 bases between. In DNA form, the CDR3 reads TGTGCCACCAGTGCATCCCCCGGGAGGGAGTCGGGTGAAAAACTGTTTTTT. This translates into CATSASPGRESGEKLFF.

The chain is built from TRBV3-1 (or the pseudogene TRBV3-2) and TRBJ1-1; perhaps TRBD1 as D (6 bases). This CDR3 region has 14 residues. Trimming shortened V by 6 bases and J by 6 bases, and 17 bases separated the two germline ends. Germline V CDR1 and CDR2: LGHDT, YNNKEL (reference sequence). For the CDR3, the DNA is TGTGCCAGCAGTATGTCTTCGGGACATCCTGAAGCTTTCTTT. Protein sequence: CASSMSSGHPEAFF.

The chain joins TRBV5-6 to TRBJ2-1; D might be TRBD2 (6 bases). The ends were cut back, 1 base at V and 8 bases at J, with 13 bases in the middle. The CDR3 is 14 residues long. Germline V gives CDR1 SGHDT, CDR2 YYEEEE. In DNA form, the CDR3 reads TGTGCCAGCAGCTTGCGCGGGGTATGGCATGAGCAGTTCTTC. Translated, it gives CASSLRGVWHEQFF.

This sequence joins TRBV6-1 and TRBJ2-1; 7 bases are a match to TRBD2. Trimming at V came to 2 bases and at J to 8 bases, leaving 12 bases not matched to a gene. Looked up from germline, CDR1 is MNHNS and CDR2 is SASEGT. This CDR3 is built from 16 residues. The CDR3: CASSERASGVGDEQFF. In DNA, the CDR3 is TGTGCCAGCAGTGAACGGGCTAGCGGAGTGGGGGATGAGCAGTTCTTC.

The chain couples TRBV5-1 to TRBJ1-1; D is perhaps TRBD1 (5 bases). The ends were cut back, 6 bases at V and 6 bases at J, with 15 bases in the middle. The germline V gene has CDR1 SGHRS and CDR2 YFSETQ. The CDR3 covers 13 residues. CDR3 in amino acids: CASKRAGQPEAFF. In DNA form, the CDR3 reads TGCGCCAGCAAAAGGGCAGGGCAACCTGAAGCTTTCTTT.

This sequence joins TRBV30 and TRBJ2-5, with D perhaps TRBD1 (6 bases). Trimming removed 0 bases at V and 5 bases at J, with 13 bases between. This CDR3 is 14 amino acids long. Germline V lookup: CDR1 GTSNPN, CDR2 SVGIG (reference sequence). CDR3 DNA sequence: TGTGCCTGGAGTGTACCCATAACAGGGGAGACCCAGTACTTC. This encodes CAWSVPITGETQYF.

This clone has only a few counts. For the CDR3, the DNA is TGTGCCAGCGGTTCAACGGGGGGGCCGAATAATGAGCAGTTCTTC. Its translation is CASGSTGGPNNEQFF. The genes are TRBV27 and TRBJ2-1; TRBD2 matches at 8 bases. The CDR3 is 15 residues long. Trimming took 8 bases from V and 7 from J; bases not matched to a gene: 13. CDR1 is MNHEY, CDR2 SMNVEV, per germline (reference sequence).

This chain connects TRBV27 to TRBJ2-2, with a tentative D call TRBD1 (6 bases). This CDR3 has 14 amino acids. Germline CDR1 MNHEY, CDR2 SMNVEV (reference sequence). Trimming pared 5 bases from V and 4 bases from J, leaving 11 bases between. CDR3 nucleotides: TGTGCCAGCAGTACAACAGGGTTCACCGGGGAGCTGTTTTTT. This sequence encodes CASSTTGFTGELFF.

The chain is built from TRBV28 and TRBJ2-1; D gene unclear. This CDR3 contains 12 residues. Germline V gene data show CDR1 as MDHEN and CDR2 as SYDVKM. V lost 1 base, J lost 6 bases, and 4 bases lay in between. Written as DNA, the CDR3 is TGTGCCAGCAGTTTATCCCTCAATGAGCAGTTCTTC. It translates to CASSLSLNEQFF.

This sequence joins TRBV7-2 and TRBJ2-2; the D gene is possibly TRBD1 (5 bases). V lost 5 bases, J lost 0 bases, and 13 bases lay in between. The CDR3 is made up of 16 amino acids. The germline V gene encodes CDR1 SGHTA and CDR2 FQGNSA. The chain's CDR3 is CASSPRARANTGELFF. The CDR3 nucleotides are TGTGCCAGCAGCCCCAGGGCAAGGGCGAACACCGGGGAGCTGTTTTTT.

This chain joins TRBV5-1 and TRBJ2-2; 10 bases line up with TRBD2. V shed 3 bases, J shed 2 bases, and the junction held 7 bases outside the gene matches. CDR3 length: 17 amino acids. Germline V lookup: CDR1 SGHRS, CDR2 YFSETQ. The chain's CDR3 is CASSSPSGGFNTGELFF. In DNA, the CDR3 is TGCGCCAGCAGCTCCCCTAGCGGGGGCTTTAACACCGGGGAGCTGTTTTTT.

The genes are TRBV2 and TRBJ2-2; 10 nucleotides agree with TRBD2. With V trimmed by 6 bases and J by 7 bases, 14 bases remained unmatched. Germline CDR1 is SNHLY and CDR2 is FYNNEI. The CDR3 runs 17 residues. The CDR3 DNA reads as TGTGCCAGCAGCCCTAGTCTAGCGGGAGTTTCTGGCGGGGAGCTGTTTTTT. It specifies CASSPSLAGVSGGELFF.

V and J are TRBV6-1 and TRBJ2-3; D might be TRBD2 (5 bases). CDR3 length: 17 residues. Germline CDR1 and CDR2: MNHNS and SASEGT. Between the trimmed V and J ends, which lost 0 bases and 1 base, there was a span of 14 bases. In DNA form, the CDR3 reads TGTGCCAGCAGTGAAGCCCACCTAGGGCGGGGCACAGATACGCAGTATTTT. Translation gives CASSEAHLGRGTDTQYF.

The chain carries TRBV11-3 and TRBJ2-5, with D uncertain. Germline V gives CDR1 SGHNT, CDR2 YENEEA. The CDR3 is 13 residues long. V was shortened by 5 bases and J by 2 bases, with 9 bases between the two germline ends. Here the CDR3 DNA reads TGTGCCAGCAGCAGAGAAGATCAAGAGACCCAGTACTTC. The encoded protein is CASSREDQETQYF.

The gene calls are TRBV7-2 and TRBJ1-2; 7 positions agree with TRBD1. CDR3 length equals 18 residues. Germline V lookup: CDR1 SGHTA, CDR2 FQGNSA. Trimming cost V 2 bases and J 7 bases; bases outside gene matches: 19. The DNA for the CDR3 is TGTGCCAGCAGCTTACAGATTGCCGGGACAGACGAGTCGCGTGGCTACACCTTC. Translated, it gives CASSLQIAGTDESRGYTF.

The chain is built from TRBV7-9 and TRBJ2-1; 12 positions agree with TRBD2. The CDR3 runs to 16 residues. Germline loops: CDR1 SEHNR, CDR2 FQNEAQ (reference sequence). The trim removed 2 bases at V and 10 bases at J, leaving 9 bases unmatched. CDR3 sequence reads: CASSLNTGLAGTEQFF. The DNA for the CDR3 is TGTGCCAGCAGCTTAAATACCGGACTAGCGGGAACCGAGCAGTTCTTC. Together with reference TRBV7-9 and TRBJ2-1, the CDR3 gives the full variable domain: DTGVSQNPRHKITKRGQNVTFRCDPISEHNRLYWYRQTLGQGPEFLTYFQNEAQLEKSRLLSDRFSAERPKGSFSTLEIQRTEQGDSAMYLCASSLNTGLAGTEQFFGPGTRLTVL.

The chain links TRBV4-1 to TRBJ2-7, with 9 positions matching TRBD1. There are 16 residues in the CDR3. Germline assignment: CDR1 MGHRA and CDR2 YSYEKL. The V and J ends lost 1 base and 6 bases, in that order; junction bases with no gene match: 10. As DNA, the CDR3 is TGCGCCAGCAGCCAAGTGGCCGGACAGGGGTCTCTCGAGCAGTACTTC. Translated, it gives CASSQVAGQGSLEQYF.